This TCR beta chain appears in the sequencing data of a study of STAT5B mutations in CD4+ large granular lymphocyte leukemia (dated by TCRdb to between 2021 and 2022). Context from the whole study: Among the healthy controls, the CDR3 'QG' motif was associated with a particular HLA allele. The study compared the TCRbeta repertoires of patients with CD4+ T-cell large granular lymphocyte leukemia against the TCRbeta repertoires of healthy blood donors. Flow cytometry performed on FACSCanto II or FACSVerse showed that the purified fractions had more than 95% purity among lymphocytes.

The V end loses 0 bases and the J end loses 0 bases, and a stretch of 9 bases separates them. In the germline V gene (reference sequence), CDR1 corresponds to MNHEY and CDR2 to SMNVEV. Measured from the cysteine to the phenylalanine, the CDR3 is 16 residues long. Only the CDR3 region is kept as DNA, spanning 48 bases read in frame from base 1. Broad study findings and their caveats: TRBV06-family usage was enriched among the top patient clones (8/27) compared with healthy controls (2/35). Main leukemic clonotypes were private to each patient, although about 25% appeared at low frequency in other patients' non-leukemic repertoires. The data were not HLA-matched, and the higher clonality in CD4+ T-LGLL than in CD8+ T-LGLL could be due to the relatively small sample size. Greater clonality appeared to be present in CD4-sorted patient repertoires than in healthy CD4+ repertoires, and the difference was retained after the putative leukemic clones were removed.

TCRbeta rearrangements were sequenced from genomic DNA using the immunoSEQ assay at survey resolution. In the original analysis: In the TCR sequencing data, the lowest productive clonotype frequency that could be detected was 2.59 x 10-5. Only productive TCRbeta rearrangements, defined as complete and in-frame sequences, were included in the analyses. Clonality for each sample was calculated as Simpson clonality in the immunoSEQ Analyzer version 3.0. Based on frequency, clones were grouped as very rare, small, medium, large (1-20%) or hyperexpanded (>20%). Generation probabilities were estimated with OLGA 1.2.3, V-gene circos plots were made with VDJtools, specificities were looked up in VDJdb, and CDR3 motifs were identified with GLIPH. TCRdb carries this immuneACCESS record with in-frame sequences only. Its versions omit some clonotypes, under half of them owing to an unresolved V gene in the studies checked, with the rest unexplained. That table supplies the V and J calls and clone size; D and trimming were determined from the DNA. A total of approximately 30,000 clones appear in this sample, 79% of them only once. About 2% of the sample belongs to the ten largest clones.

To note about this clone: Which antigen it targets is not known. Per-base quality was not reported, and no clone a single base away is much larger than it.

The healthy control group was made up of more than 35 blood donors, and the Finnish Red Cross blood service supplied their buffy coats. All TCR-sequenced material derived from peripheral blood: patient blood samples and healthy donor buffy coats. Peripheral blood mononuclear cells were isolated by Ficoll-Hypaque gradient centrifugation. CD4+ cells were purified magnetically from the buffy coats of healthy controls. Genomic DNA was extracted with the Gentra Puregene Cell and Tissue kit and quantified on a Qubit 2.0 fluorometer. Sample: CD4+ T cells from blood buffy coats. The V gene is TRBV27 and the J gene is TRBJ2-1, with TRBD2 as a weak D call on 6 bases. The clonotype originates from a human donor in good health. The CDR3 is CASSLSVGSSYNEQFF. The bases read TGTGCCAGCAGTTTATCCGTCGGGAGCTCCTACAATGAGCAGTTCTTC.